The 19 T cell receptor beta chains below come from one sample, sequenced in a study of T cells after posttransplantation cyclophosphamide. Assay used: immunoSEQ multiplex PCR; TCRdb lists only in-frame clones, some missing. This sample carries some 10,000 clones and no singletons, and about 25% goes to the top ten. Treatment was busulfan-fludarabine conditioning, a marrow graft, and cyclophosphamide on days +3 and +4. The specimen comprised PBMCs, sampled after allogeneic stem cell transplant with posttransplant cyclophosphamide. Receptors were obtained from a female patient in her thirties or forties who received an allogeneic stem cell transplant from a related donor, was CMV-positive, and had no GVHD. Some T cells may arise from the graft donor.

This clone occurred many times. This chain uses TRBV7-2 with TRBJ2-5, with 9 bases matching TRBD1. CDR1 and CDR2 from the germline V gene are SGHTA and FQGNSA. The CDR3 has 16 residues. V shed 6 bases and J 3 bases; nucleotides not matched to a gene: 11. The CDR3 spells CASSPRDRDEEETQYF. The CDR3 bases are TGTGCCAGCAGTCCCCGGGACAGGGATGAAGAAGAGACCCAGTACTTC.

Many counts were recorded for this clone. The chain couples TRBV6-2 or TRBV6-3 to TRBJ2-1, with 7 bases fitting TRBD2. This CDR3 region has 16 residues. Germline loops: CDR1 MNHEY, CDR2 SVGEGT. After removal of 7 bases from V and 8 bases from J, the junction contained 17 bases not matched to a gene. CDR3 region: CASNSPSGWPVDEQFF. DNA of the CDR3: TGTGCCAGCAATTCTCCTAGCGGATGGCCGGTGGATGAGCAGTTCTTC.

By share, this clone counts as medium-sized. The chain links TRBV7-2 to TRBJ2-1; D gene uncertain. Deletions cut 3 bases from V and 0 bases from J, with 9 bases between. The CDR3 contains 15 residues. Germline CDR1 and CDR2: SGHTA and FQGNSA. In DNA, the CDR3 is TGTGCCAGCAGCTTTTACTCGAGCTCCTACAATGAGCAGTTCTTC. It translates to CASSFYSSSYNEQFF. The variable domain in full, completed from reference TRBV7-2 and TRBJ2-1, reads GAGVSQSPSNKVTEKGKDVELRCDPISGHTALYWYRQSLGQGLEFLIYFQGNSAPDKSGLPSDRFSAERTGGSVSTLTIQRTQQEDSAVYLCASSFYSSSYNEQFFGPGTRLTVL.

This clone was counted ten times or more. The chain links TRBV4-3 to TRBJ2-5; 9 bases agree with TRBD2. Germline CDR1 reads LGHNA; CDR2 reads YSLEER. The J segment lost 5 bases and the V segment lost 1 base, leaving 8 bases of the junction unmatched. This CDR3 has 16 residues. CDR3 in amino acids: CASSQVSSGGWETQYF. For the CDR3, the DNA is TGCGCCAGCAGCCAAGTTAGCAGCGGGGGGTGGGAGACCCAGTACTTC.

This clone was seen repeatedly, ten times or more. The CDR3 is CASIPGRGEYNEQFF. CDR3 DNA: TGTGCCAGCATACCCGGGCGGGGAGAATACAATGAGCAGTTCTTC. The V and J genes are TRBV6-2 or TRBV6-3 and TRBJ2-1; D is possibly TRBD2 (6 bases). The CDR3 runs to 15 residues. Per germline, CDR1 MNHEY and CDR2 SVGEGT. The V end lost 7 bases, the J end lost 4 bases, and 17 bases lay between the germline ends.

In its sample, this clone was seen a few times. This chain connects TRBV5-4 to TRBJ1-2; 8 bases are shared with TRBD1. Germline CDR1 SGHNT, CDR2 YYREEE (reference sequence). The CDR3 runs to 14 residues. J gave up 4 bases and V 4 bases, and 6 bases lay outside the gene matches. The DNA of the CDR3 is TGTGCCAGCAGCCCCGACAGGGGTTCCTATGGCTACACCTTC. This encodes CASSPDRGSYGYTF.

The sample holds a few counts of this clone. The J gene is TRBJ1-5, the V gene TRBV18; D not certain. With 4 bases removed from V and 0 bases from J, the gap between germline ends came to 10 bases. The CDR3 covers 15 residues. Germline V CDR1 and CDR2: KGHSH, LQKENI. Here the CDR3 reads CASSRLRDSNQPQHF. DNA of the CDR3: TGTGCCAGCTCACGACTAAGAGATAGCAATCAGCCCCAGCATTTT. The full variable domain, completed using reference TRBV18 and TRBJ1-5, is NAGVMQNPRHLVRRRGQEARLRCSPMKGHSHVYWYRQLPEEGLKFMVYLQKENIIDESGMPKERFSAEFPKEGPSILRIQQVVRGDSAAYFCASSRLRDSNQPQHFGDGTRLSIL.

This clone was detected many times. The chain links TRBV6-1 to TRBJ1-2; weak D call: TRBD1 (5 bases). The CDR3 extends over 13 amino acids. Germline V gene data show CDR1 as MNHNS and CDR2 as SASEGT. The V gene lost 3 bases and the J gene lost 8 bases, with 13 bases spanning the gap. CDR3 DNA sequence: TGTGCCAGCAGTGAGTATACAGGTGGAGGCTACACCTTC. It specifies CASSEYTGGGYTF.

This clone showed up many times. The rearrangement links TRBV28 to TRBJ1-1; the match to TRBD1 covers 9 bases. Germline CDR1 is MDHEN and CDR2 is SYDVKM. This CDR3 is built from 15 residues. Trimming removed 4 bases from V and 4 bases from J; junction bases left unmatched: 7. The CDR3 sequence: CASSSIQGAGTEAFF. DNA for the CDR3: TGTGCCAGCAGTTCCATACAGGGGGCGGGCACTGAAGCTTTCTTT.

This clone was observed at least ten times. This chain links TRBV28 with TRBJ1-1; 8 bases match TRBD1. The CDR3 length is 13 residues. CDR1 is MDHEN, CDR2 SYDVKM, per germline. The V and J ends lost 8 bases and 7 bases, in that order; junction bases with no gene match: 9. This CDR3 reads CASGDRGQIEAFF. CDR3 bases: TGTGCCAGCGGAGACAGGGGTCAGATTGAAGCTTTCTTT.

Ten or more counts support this clone. The chain uses TRBV5-1 and TRBJ2-2; the match to TRBD2 covers 9 bases. This CDR3 has 17 residues. Trimming at V came to 1 base and at J to 3 bases, leaving 7 bases not matched to a gene. Germline CDR1 is SGHRS and CDR2 is YFSETQ. In nucleotides, the CDR3 is TGCGCCAGCAGCTTGACGAGCGGGGGGTCCCACACCGGGGAGCTGTTTTTT. Protein sequence: CASSLTSGGSHTGELFF.

In its sample, this clone was seen many times. The chain uses TRBV5-1 and TRBJ2-7, with D possibly matching TRBD2 (6 bases). CDR1 is SGHRS, CDR2 YFSETQ, per germline. V dropped 4 bases and J dropped 5 bases, with 10 bases sitting between them. The length of the CDR3 is 12 residues. The CDR3 here is CASSPTSNEQYF. The CDR3 DNA reads TGCGCCAGCAGCCCGACTAGTAACGAGCAGTACTTC.

At least ten counts were recorded for this clone. The CDR3 loop is CASSYLGQASSEKLFF. The CDR3, as DNA: TGTGCCAGCAGTTATCTCGGACAGGCTTCTAGTGAAAAACTGTTTTTT. This sequence joins TRBV6-6 and TRBJ1-4; 7 nucleotides align to TRBD1. The CDR3 length is 16 residues. Unmatched junction bases numbered 11, after V lost 3 bases and J lost 7 bases. In germline, CDR1 is MNHNY, CDR2 SVGAGI (reference sequence).

This clone came up many times. This rearrangement joins TRBV7-2 to TRBJ2-7; possibly TRBD1 for D (6 bases). The V end was cut by 5 bases, the J end by 2 bases, with 13 bases between. Germline V gene sequence: CDR1 SGHTA, CDR2 FQGNSA. The CDR3 is 14 amino acids. The CDR3: CASSPTTGPYEQYF. CDR3 bases: TGTGCCAGCAGCCCGACGACAGGCCCCTACGAGCAGTACTTC.

Ten or more counts support this clone. The chain employs TRBV7-7 and TRBJ1-1, with TRBD1 matching over 9 bases. The CDR3 covers 13 residues. V dropped 5 bases and J dropped 4; count of bases not matched to a gene: 2. CDR1 is SSHAT, CDR2 FNYEAQ, per germline (reference sequence). In DNA form, the CDR3 reads TGTGCCAGCAGCCGGGACAGGGCCACTGAAGCTTTCTTT. Encoded protein: CASSRDRATEAFF. Full variable domain (rest looked up from reference TRBV7-7 and TRBJ1-1): GAGVSQSPRYKVTKRGQDVTLRCDPISSHATLYWYQQALGQGPEFLTYFNYEAQPDKSGLPSDRFSAERPEGSISTLTIQRTEQRDSAMYRCASSRDRATEAFFGQGTRLTVV.

This chain uses TRBV5-1 with TRBJ2-2; 10 nucleotides match TRBD2. The CDR3 length is 15 residues. V lost 7 bases to trimming and J lost 5 bases; unmatched junction nucleotides: 8. Per the germline V gene, CDR1 is SGHRS and CDR2 is YFSETQ. CDR3 in amino acids: CASSLAGGQTGELFF. The CDR3 DNA is TGCGCCAGCTCCTTAGCGGGGGGTCAAACCGGGGAGCTGTTTTTT.

This clone was detected ten times or more. In DNA form, the CDR3 reads TGTGCCAGCAGCTTAGCGCGTGACAGGGGGCGGATATATAATTCACCCCTCCACTTT. It encodes CASSLARDRGRIYNSPLHF. The J gene is TRBJ1-6, the V gene TRBV7-2, with TRBD1 matching over 10 bases. Unmatched junction bases numbered 9, after V lost 0 bases and J lost 4 bases. The germline V gene has CDR1 SGHTA and CDR2 FQGNSA. The CDR3 consists of 19 residues.

Ten or more counts support this clone. J is TRBJ2-1 and V is TRBV4-3; TRBD2 matches 9 bases. CDR1 LGHNA and CDR2 YSLEER come from the germline V gene. The ends lost 3 bases at V and 10 bases at J; junction bases unmatched: 7. The CDR3 length is 14 residues. CDR3 amino acids: CASSHRTSDGEQFF. CDR3 nucleotides: TGCGCCAGCAGCCATCGGACTAGCGACGGGGAGCAGTTCTTC.

This clone was counted at least ten times. V gene TRBV29-1 combines with J gene TRBJ1-5; no firm D call. Per the germline V gene, CDR1 is SQVTM and CDR2 is ANQGSEA. The V end lost 4 bases, the J end lost 1 base, and 8 bases lay between the germline ends. CDR3 length: 13 amino acids. CDR3 region: CSVGAGSNQPQHF. CDR3 nucleotides: TGCAGCGTTGGGGCGGGCAGCAATCAGCCCCAGCATTTT.